This TCR beta chain was identified in a study of blood T cell repertoires in COVID-19. About the study: Both acute and convalescent COVID-19 samples were obtained from the United States, Italy and Spain. PBMCs, B-cell-depleted T cells, or T cells provided the cDNA or gDNA that made up the material.

In the original workflow: Nucleated cell number was recorded as an estimate derived from reference gene primer amplification. Assay: immunoSEQ multiplex PCR; the TCRdb copy retains only in-frame clones and omits some. D and trimming were read from the DNA, whereas the V and J calls and clone size are those reported in that table. In the table there are around 270,000 clones, roughly 80% of which are singletons. The CDR3 length is 13 residues. Trimming removed 4 bases from V and 4 bases from J; junction bases left unmatched: 2. Germline CDR1 reads SGHVS; CDR2 reads FQNEAQ. Seattle participants joined during active infection and were tracked over time.

Sequenced material: peripheral blood. This TCR was sampled from a person between 65 and 80 years old with COVID-19, enrolled during active disease. The gene calls are TRBV7-8 and TRBJ1-1, with TRBD1 identical over 8 bases. CDR3 sequence (DNA): TGTGCCAGCAGCTACGGACAGGGCACTGAAGCTTTCTTT. This translates into CASSYGQGTEAFF. Variable domain in full (rest from reference TRBV7-8 and TRBJ1-1): GAGVSQSPRYKVAKRGQDVALRCDPISGHVSLFWYQQALGQGPEFLTYFQNEAQLDKSGLPSDRFFAERPEGSVSTLKIQRTQQEDSAVYLCASSYGQGTEAFFGQGTRLTVV.